This T cell receptor beta chain came from a study of metastatic and nonmetastatic thyroid tumors (TCRdb year 2020). About the full investigation: Repertoires were compared across peripheral blood and tumor or nodule tissue samples from malignant and benign thyroid patients. Here is what the overall study found, with its caveats: In both blood and tumor samples, TCR beta diversity was reported to be significantly higher in malignant tumors than in benign nodules.

The library was built by means of PCR. Sequencing was performed on an Illumina HiSeq 4000. High-throughput sequencing was used to profile the TCR beta-chain CDR3 region of every patient. Under the source paper's analysis protocol: A classifier to discriminate distant-metastatic papillary thyroid cancer patients was built from CDR3 differences across clinicopathological groups. The Shannon index was used to assess repertoire diversity, and the Morisita-Horn index was used to assess tumor-blood repertoire similarity. Clones were called with MiXCR by TCRdb after fastp trimmed the public reads at Q25, and only in-frame beta chains were retained. The V and J calls and clone size are TCRdb's, not the authors'. This sample has around 15,000 clones in its table, and approximately 25% of those were observed once. The ten largest make up roughly 22% of the sample. This clone has ten or more counts. No antigen is known for it. Per-base quality was not reported, and no clone a single base away is much larger than it.

No treatment had been received by any patient before thyroid surgery. Patient clinical samples collected from the early 2010s to the late 2010s were retrospectively analysed using T-cell receptor beta sequencing. V is cut by 2 bases and J by 3 bases, and the space between the germline ends is 17 bases. According to the germline V gene, CDR1 reads SGHDN and CDR2 reads FVKESK. CDR3 length: 16 amino acids, cysteine to phenylalanine. Only CDR3 DNA remains: 48 bases, in frame from the first base. The source is a female donor with papillary thyroid cancer or a benign thyroid nodule (not recorded which). Some clones in this sample may be carry-over from other donors' samples. The specimen was tumor tissue. The chain uses TRBV14 and TRBJ2-7, with no confident D gene call. Read as DNA, the sequence is TGTGCCAGCAGCCAACATAATACCTACCTATACTACGAGCAGTACTTC. The encoded protein is CASSQHNTYLYYEQYF.